The TCR beta chain described here comes from a study of shared clonotypes between healthy human individuals. Sorted-subset replicate PCR reactions contained 200 to 250 ng DNA, corresponding to some 30,000 T cell genomes. Clones were read by immunoSEQ multiplex PCR, and TCRdb kept only the in-frame ones, dropping some. The profile shows 850,000 to 1,100,000 clones, about 80% of them singletons. The CDR3 covers 14 residues. Germline CDR1 is MDHEN and CDR2 is SYDVKM. Trimming stripped 6 bases from V and 7 bases from J, with 15 bases between. Source material: memory CD4+ T cells from PBMCs. As for subset: CD45RA-negative fraction. This chain uses TRBV28 with TRBJ1-4, with unresolved D. The receptor was isolated from a man aged 18-30 years in good health. Some clones in this sample may be carry-over from other donors' samples. The CDR3 region has the DNA TGTGCCAGCAGACGAGGAACTGGGCTTGAAAAACTGTTTTTT. Its protein product is CASRRGTGLEKLFF.